Listed below are T cell receptor beta chains from one sample, sequenced in a study of T cells after yellow fever vaccination. TCRdb recomputed calls from the 5' RACE reads with MiXCR, one row per CDR3 protein. The repertoire holds around 320,000 distinct CDR3 sequences, with around 11% as singletons. The specimen comprised CD4+ T cells sorted from PBMCs, sampled 45 days after the yellow fever booster vaccination. The receptor set was obtained from a man between 18 and 35 years old who received the YFV17D yellow fever vaccine. The CDR3 runs from the conserved cysteine through the conserved F or W. A D gene is named only where the DNA matches it firmly. Expanded clones get a size class; other rows say once, few or many, or leave the size out.

D: NA; size: many; J: TRBJ1-1; V: TRBV5-1; DNA: TGCGCCAGCAGCGTGTTACAGGGGAACACTGAAGCTTTCTTT; CDR3: CASSVLQGNTEAFF
D: NA; size: few; J: TRBJ2-2; V: TRBV9; DNA: TGTGCCAGCAGCGTAGGCGGAAATCGGGTCACCGGGGAGCTGTTTTTT; CDR3: CASSVGGNRVTGELFF
D: NA; size: NA; J: TRBJ2-2; V: TRBV5-1; DNA: TGCGCCACCGAACTGGGGGGGGCCGCGAACACCGGGGAGCTGTTTTTT; CDR3: CATELGGAANTGELFF
D: TRBD2; size: few; J: TRBJ2-5; V: TRBV6-6; DNA: TGTGCCAGCAGTTACCCTAGCGGGATCCAGTACTTC; CDR3: CASSYPSGIQYF
D: TRBD2; size: NA; J: TRBJ2-3; V: TRBV20-1; DNA: TGCAGGGTACTAGCGCCTAGCACAGATACGCAGTATTTT; CDR3: CRVLAPSTDTQYF
D: TRBD1; size: NA; J: TRBJ2-2; V: TRBV10-3; DNA: TGTGCCATCAGGAGGGGAGGACAGGGAACCGGGGAGCTGTTTTTT; CDR3: CAIRRGGQGTGELFF
D: NA; size: few; J: TRBJ2-4; V: TRBV2; DNA: TGTGCCAGCAGTGACCAGGTCCCGTACTTC; CDR3: CASSDQVPYF
D: NA; size: NA; J: TRBJ1-5; V: TRBV11-2; DNA: TGTGCCAGCAGCTTGAGGGACGGACATCAGCCCCAGCATTTT; CDR3: CASSLRDGHQPQHF
D: TRBD1; size: few; J: TRBJ2-2; V: TRBV15; DNA: TGTGCCACAACGGGGACAGAGAACACCGGGGAGCTGTTTTTT; CDR3: CATTGTENTGELFF
D: TRBD1; size: few; J: TRBJ1-1; V: TRBV29-1; DNA: TGCAGCGTTGATGGGACAGGGGTGACTGAAGCTTTCTTT; CDR3: CSVDGTGVTEAFF
D: NA; size: many; J: TRBJ1-2; V: TRBV19; DNA: TGTGCCAGTAGTCCCGACAGCTTCTATGGCTACACCTTC; CDR3: CASSPDSFYGYTF
D: NA; size: NA; J: TRBJ1-1; V: TRBV4-1; DNA: TGCGCCAGCAGCCAAGAACCACAGGGAACTGAAGCTTTCTTT; CDR3: CASSQEPQGTEAFF
D: TRBD1; size: many; J: TRBJ1-1; V: TRBV18; DNA: TGCGCCAGCAGCCCGGGACAGGGGTACACTGAAGCTTTCTTT; CDR3: CASSPGQGYTEAFF
D: TRBD2; size: NA; J: TRBJ2-3; V: TRBV12-3/TRBV12-4; DNA: TGTGCCAGCAGTCCCCTGACTAGCGGGGCTCATACGCAGTATTTT; CDR3: CASSPLTSGAHTQYF
D: NA; size: few; J: TRBJ2-5; V: TRBV27; DNA: TGTGCCAGCAACGAGAGGTCCAGACCGCAAGAGACCCAGTACTTC; CDR3: CASNERSRPQETQYF
D: NA; size: NA; J: TRBJ1-1; V: TRBV11-2; DNA: TGTGCCAGCAGACGGGGTTCTGAAGCTTTCTTT; CDR3: CASRRGSEAFF
D: NA; size: NA; J: TRBJ2-3; V: TRBV5-6; DNA: TGTGCCAGCAGCTTGGACGTCGATAGGAGCACAGATACGCAGTATTTT; CDR3: CASSLDVDRSTDTQYF
D: NA; size: NA; J: TRBJ1-2; V: TRBV28; DNA: TGTGCCAGCAGTTTATGGAGGGAAGGGTATGGCTACACCTTC; CDR3: CASSLWREGYGYTF
D: TRBD1; size: NA; J: TRBJ2-5; V: TRBV27; DNA: TGTGCCAGCAGTGCTCAGGGGGATAGGCAAGAGACCCAGTACTTC; CDR3: CASSAQGDRQETQYF
D: TRBD1; size: NA; J: TRBJ1-1; V: TRBV3-1; DNA: TGTGCCAGCAGCCAAGTACAGGGGGGGTCTGAAGCTTTCTTT; CDR3: CASSQVQGGSEAFF
D: NA; size: few; J: TRBJ2-3; V: TRBV15; DNA: TGTGCCACCAGCCCCCTCAGGGGGGGCTTAACAGATACGCAGTATTTT; CDR3: CATSPLRGGLTDTQYF
D: NA; size: few; J: TRBJ2-4; V: TRBV20-1; DNA: TGCAGTGCTGGGGACCTTCAGACCAAAAACATTCAGTACTTC; CDR3: CSAGDLQTKNIQYF
D: TRBD1; size: NA; J: TRBJ1-2; V: TRBV24-1; DNA: TGTGCCACCAGTGATTCGCGGCTCAACAGGGGGCATCGTAACTATGGCTACACCTTC; CDR3: CATSDSRLNRGHRNYGYTF
D: NA; size: many; J: TRBJ2-7; V: TRBV6-5; DNA: TGTGCCAGCAGTTACTCAGGGTGGGGGCCCTACGAGCAGTACTTC; CDR3: CASSYSGWGPYEQYF
D: TRBD2; size: NA; J: TRBJ2-5; V: TRBV7-2; DNA: TGTGCCAGCAGCTTAGCAATACTAGCGTCAGAGACCCAGTACTTC; CDR3: CASSLAILASETQYF
D: NA; size: few; J: TRBJ2-1; V: TRBV3-1; DNA: TGTGCCAGCAGCCAAGGGCTGGACATCGGTGTACGGAATGAGCAGTTCTTC; CDR3: CASSQGLDIGVRNEQFF
D: TRBD2; size: NA; J: TRBJ2-7; V: TRBV20-1; DNA: TGCAGTGCTGGGAGCGGGGGCAACTACGAGCAGTACTTC; CDR3: CSAGSGGNYEQYF
D: TRBD1; size: NA; J: TRBJ2-3; V: TRBV12-5; DNA: TGTGCTAGTGGCGAAGGACAGGGCACGCAGTATTTT; CDR3: CASGEGQGTQYF
D: NA; size: few; J: TRBJ1-1; V: TRBV7-9; DNA: TGTGCCAGCAGCACCCGCTGGGGCCCTGAAGCTTTCTTT; CDR3: CASSTRWGPEAFF
D: NA; size: NA; J: TRBJ2-5; V: TRBV6-1; DNA: TGTGCCAGCATCAAAGGAACTCAAGAGACCCAGTACTTC; CDR3: CASIKGTQETQYF
D: TRBD2; size: NA; J: TRBJ2-5; V: TRBV20-1; DNA: TGCAGTGCTAGGCCGGGACTAGCGGGGGAGACCCAGTACTTC; CDR3: CSARPGLAGETQYF
D: NA; size: NA; J: TRBJ1-5; V: TRBV5-6; DNA: TGTGCCAGCAGCTTGGCGGGGCCGGGGCCCCAGCATTTT; CDR3: CASSLAGPGPQHF
D: NA; size: few; J: TRBJ1-1; V: TRBV6-4; DNA: TGTGCCAGCAGTACAGAAGAGAACACTGAAGCTTTCTTT; CDR3: CASSTEENTEAFF
D: TRBD2; size: many; J: TRBJ2-5; V: TRBV10-3; DNA: TGTGCCATCAGTGAGGCCCTATCAGCGGGGGGAAAAGAGACCCAGTACTTC; CDR3: CAISEALSAGGKETQYF
D: TRBD2; size: few; J: TRBJ2-5; V: TRBV5-1; DNA: TGCGCCAGCAGCTTGGGCGGGGGGGCCGGAGAGGCCCAGTACTTC; CDR3: CASSLGGGAGEAQYF
D: NA; size: NA; J: TRBJ2-3; V: TRBV12-3/TRBV12-4; DNA: TGTGCCAGCAGCCCTAGGGGGGCAAGTGATACGCAGTATTTT; CDR3: CASSPRGASDTQYF
D: TRBD2; size: many; J: TRBJ2-3; V: TRBV2; DNA: TGTGCCAGCAGTGTGGAAGGCGGGGGGGCAGATACGCAGTATTTT; CDR3: CASSVEGGGADTQYF
D: NA; size: many; J: TRBJ2-7; V: TRBV29-1; DNA: TGCAGCGTTGGGACCAGAAGAGGTTACGAGCAGTACTTC; CDR3: CSVGTRRGYEQYF
D: NA; size: NA; J: TRBJ2-3; V: TRBV5-1; DNA: TGCGCCAGCAGCTGGTCGGGGGGCTCCCCAGATACGCAGTATTTT; CDR3: CASSWSGGSPDTQYF
D: NA; size: NA; J: TRBJ2-5; V: TRBV5-4; DNA: TGTGCCAGCAGCCCTTGGGGGGATGAGACCCAGTACTTC; CDR3: CASSPWGDETQYF
D: NA; size: few; J: TRBJ1-6; V: TRBV5-1; DNA: TGCGCCAGCAGCTTGGAAGGGGAACTAGCTCGGTCACCCCTCCACTTT; CDR3: CASSLEGELARSPLHF
D: NA; size: NA; J: TRBJ1-2; V: TRBV6-2/TRBV6-3; DNA: TGTGCCAGCAGCCCCCTCGGGGAGGGGGACTATGGCTACACCTTC; CDR3: CASSPLGEGDYGYTF
D: NA; size: NA; J: TRBJ2-5; V: TRBV12-3/TRBV12-4; DNA: TGTGCCAGCAGTTCGCTACCCCCGCGGGGGACCCAGTACTTC; CDR3: CASSSLPPRGTQYF
D: NA; size: NA; J: TRBJ1-4; V: TRBV6-6; DNA: TGTGCCAGCAGTTATGGGAGGCCGATTGAAAAACTGTTTTTT; CDR3: CASSYGRPIEKLFF
D: TRBD1; size: NA; J: TRBJ1-5; V: TRBV7-8; DNA: TGTGCCAGCACCTGGGACAGGGGCTTTGGTCAGCCCCAGCATTTT; CDR3: CASTWDRGFGQPQHF
D: NA; size: NA; J: TRBJ1-6; V: TRBV6-1; DNA: TGTGCCGGAGGGGAGATTGCGGATTCACCCCTCCACTTT; CDR3: CAGGEIADSPLHF
D: NA; size: many; J: TRBJ2-7; V: TRBV10-3; DNA: TGTGCCATCAGTGACGGAAGGGGGACCACCTACGAGCAGTACTTC; CDR3: CAISDGRGTTYEQYF
D: TRBD1; size: NA; J: TRBJ2-3; V: TRBV4-3; DNA: TGCGCCAGCGGACAGGGGGGAGGGGGTCCAGATACGCAGTATTTT; CDR3: CASGQGGGGPDTQYF
D: TRBD2; size: NA; J: TRBJ2-3; V: TRBV7-2; DNA: TGTGCCAGCAGCTTTACTGGGGGGGGATACACAGATACGCAGTATTTT; CDR3: CASSFTGGGYTDTQYF
D: NA; size: NA; J: TRBJ1-2; V: TRBV20-1; DNA: TGCAGTGCTAGAGTTCGGGCTTGGGAAGGCTACACCTTC; CDR3: CSARVRAWEGYTF
D: NA; size: NA; J: TRBJ2-5; V: TRBV4-1; DNA: TGCGCCAGCAGCCACGGGGCCAAGGAGACCCAGTACTTC; CDR3: CASSHGAKETQYF
D: NA; size: many; J: TRBJ1-3; V: TRBV12-3/TRBV12-4; DNA: TGTGCCAGCACGACGGAGGGGGGCACCATATATTTT; CDR3: CASTTEGGTIYF
D: TRBD2; size: NA; J: TRBJ2-3; V: TRBV20-1; DNA: TGCAGTGCTAGAGATGGCGCGGGGGTGGATACGCAGTATTTT; CDR3: CSARDGAGVDTQYF
D: TRBD1; size: few; J: TRBJ1-6; V: TRBV12-3/TRBV12-4; DNA: TGTGCCAGCAGGCCGACAGGGTTGGTCTCGATTTCACCCCTCCACTTT; CDR3: CASRPTGLVSISPLHF
D: NA; size: NA; J: TRBJ2-7; V: TRBV2; DNA: TGTGCCAGCAGTTGGAACTACGAGCAGTACTTC; CDR3: CASSWNYEQYF
D: TRBD1; size: NA; J: TRBJ1-2; V: TRBV7-9; DNA: TGTGCCAGCAGCCCGGACAGGGCTCCCTATGGCTACACCTTC; CDR3: CASSPDRAPYGYTF
D: NA; size: NA; J: TRBJ1-6; V: TRBV30; DNA: TGTGCCTGGAGTGTGACCAATTCACCCCTCCACTTT; CDR3: CAWSVTNSPLHF
D: NA; size: NA; J: TRBJ2-2; V: TRBV7-9; DNA: TGTGCCAGCAGCCCCCGACGAGGGGCAGGCGGGGACACCGGGGAGCTGTTTTTT; CDR3: CASSPRRGAGGDTGELFF
D: NA; size: few; J: TRBJ2-5; V: TRBV5-4; DNA: TGTGCCAGCAGCTTGACCCCACTAGCAGCGGAGACCCAGTACTTC; CDR3: CASSLTPLAAETQYF